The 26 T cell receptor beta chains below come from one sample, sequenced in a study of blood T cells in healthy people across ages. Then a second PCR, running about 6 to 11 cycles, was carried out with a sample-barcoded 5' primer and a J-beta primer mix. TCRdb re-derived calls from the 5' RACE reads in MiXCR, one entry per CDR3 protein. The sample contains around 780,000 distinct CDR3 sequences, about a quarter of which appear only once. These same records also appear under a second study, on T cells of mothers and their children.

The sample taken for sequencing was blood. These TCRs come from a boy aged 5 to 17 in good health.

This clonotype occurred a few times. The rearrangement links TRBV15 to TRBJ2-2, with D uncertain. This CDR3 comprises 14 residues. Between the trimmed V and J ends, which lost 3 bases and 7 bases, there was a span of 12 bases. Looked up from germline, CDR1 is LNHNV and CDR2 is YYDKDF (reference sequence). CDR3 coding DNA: TGTGCCACCAGCAGCGATAGGGTTGGCGGGGAGCTGTTTTTT. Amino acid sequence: CATSSDRVGGELFF.

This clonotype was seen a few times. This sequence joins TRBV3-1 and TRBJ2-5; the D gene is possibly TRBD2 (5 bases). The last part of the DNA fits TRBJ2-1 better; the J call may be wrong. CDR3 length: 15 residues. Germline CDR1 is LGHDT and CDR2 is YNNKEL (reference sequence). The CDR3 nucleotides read TGTGCCAGCAGCCCCACCCTGGGAGCCACCAATGAGCAGTTCTTC. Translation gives CASSPTLGATNEQFF.

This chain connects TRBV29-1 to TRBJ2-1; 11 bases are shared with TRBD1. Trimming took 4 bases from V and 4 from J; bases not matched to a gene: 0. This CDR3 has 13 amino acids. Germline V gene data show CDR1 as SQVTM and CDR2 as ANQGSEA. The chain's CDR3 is CSVGDRGYNEQFF. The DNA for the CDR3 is TGCAGCGTTGGGGACAGGGGGTACAATGAGCAGTTCTTC.

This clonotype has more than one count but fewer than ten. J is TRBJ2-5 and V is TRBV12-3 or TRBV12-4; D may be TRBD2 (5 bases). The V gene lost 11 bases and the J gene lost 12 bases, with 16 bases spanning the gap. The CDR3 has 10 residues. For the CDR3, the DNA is TGTGCCCCCATGGGAGTACCTAAGTACTTC. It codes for CAPMGVPKYF.

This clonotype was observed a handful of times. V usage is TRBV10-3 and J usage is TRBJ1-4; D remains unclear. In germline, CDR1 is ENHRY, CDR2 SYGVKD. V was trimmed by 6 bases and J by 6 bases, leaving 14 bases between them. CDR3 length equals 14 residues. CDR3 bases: TGTGCCATCAGACGTACCGGGATTGATGAAAAACTGTTTTTT. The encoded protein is CAIRRTGIDEKLFF.

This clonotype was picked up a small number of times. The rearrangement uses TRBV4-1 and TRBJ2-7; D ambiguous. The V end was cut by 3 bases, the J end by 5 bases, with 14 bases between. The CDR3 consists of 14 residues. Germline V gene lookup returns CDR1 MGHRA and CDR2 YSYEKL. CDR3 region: CASSHSTGQDEQYF. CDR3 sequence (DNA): TGCGCCAGCAGCCATTCAACCGGCCAGGACGAGCAGTACTTC.

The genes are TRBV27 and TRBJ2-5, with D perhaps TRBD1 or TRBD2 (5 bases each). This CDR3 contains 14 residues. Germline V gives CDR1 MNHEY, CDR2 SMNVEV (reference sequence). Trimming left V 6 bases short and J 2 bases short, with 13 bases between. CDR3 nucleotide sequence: TGTGCCAGCAGCCGGGGCATCCGACAAGAGACCCAGTACTTC. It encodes CASSRGIRQETQYF.

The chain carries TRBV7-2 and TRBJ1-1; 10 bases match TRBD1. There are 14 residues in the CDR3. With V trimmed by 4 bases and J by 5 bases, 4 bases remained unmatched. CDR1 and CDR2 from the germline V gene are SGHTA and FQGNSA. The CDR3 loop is CASSSRDRGTEAFF. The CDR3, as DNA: TGTGCCAGCAGCTCCCGGGACAGGGGAACTGAAGCTTTCTTT.

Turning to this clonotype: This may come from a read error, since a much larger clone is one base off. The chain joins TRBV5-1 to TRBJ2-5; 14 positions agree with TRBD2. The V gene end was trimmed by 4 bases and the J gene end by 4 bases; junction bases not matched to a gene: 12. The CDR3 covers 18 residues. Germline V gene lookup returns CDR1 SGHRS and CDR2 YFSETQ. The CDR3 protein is CASSVGLAGGAYGETQYF. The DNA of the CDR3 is TGCGCCAGCAGCGTAGGACTAGCGGGGGGCGCCTACGGAGAGACCCAGTACTTC.

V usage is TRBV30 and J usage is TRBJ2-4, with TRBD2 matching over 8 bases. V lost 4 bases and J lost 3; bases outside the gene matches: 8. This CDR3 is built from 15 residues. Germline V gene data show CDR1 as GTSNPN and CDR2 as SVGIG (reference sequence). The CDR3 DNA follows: TGTGCCTGGAACGTAGCGGGGTCGGGCAAAAACATTCAGTACTTC. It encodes CAWNVAGSGKNIQYF.

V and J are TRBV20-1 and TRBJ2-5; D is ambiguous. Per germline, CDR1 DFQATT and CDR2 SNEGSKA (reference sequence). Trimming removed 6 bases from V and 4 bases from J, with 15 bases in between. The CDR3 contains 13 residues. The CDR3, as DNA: TGCAGTGCCCTAGGTGGGGTGGGAGAGACCCAGTACTTC. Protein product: CSALGGVGETQYF.

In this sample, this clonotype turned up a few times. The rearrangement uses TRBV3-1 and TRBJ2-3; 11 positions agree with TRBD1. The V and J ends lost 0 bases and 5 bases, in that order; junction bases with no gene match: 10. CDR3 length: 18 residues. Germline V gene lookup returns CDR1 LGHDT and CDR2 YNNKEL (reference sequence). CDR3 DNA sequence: TGTGCCAGCAGCCAAGATCCAGGGACAGGGGGGCTTGGAGATACGCAGTATTTT. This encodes CASSQDPGTGGLGDTQYF.

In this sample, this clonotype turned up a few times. The CDR3 DNA follows: TGTGCCAGCAGTTTACTAACAGGTTCCTACGAGCAGTACTTC. Translation gives CASSLLTGSYEQYF. The genes are TRBV27 and TRBJ2-5; maybe TRBD1 (5 bases). The end of the DNA aligns better with TRBJ2-7, so the J call may be wrong. Germline V gene lookup returns CDR1 MNHEY and CDR2 SMNVEV (reference sequence). The CDR3 loop spans 14 amino acids.

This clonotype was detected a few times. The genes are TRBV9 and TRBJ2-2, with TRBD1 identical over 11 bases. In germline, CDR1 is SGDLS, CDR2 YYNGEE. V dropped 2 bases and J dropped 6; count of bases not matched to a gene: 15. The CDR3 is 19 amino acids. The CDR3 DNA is TGTGCCAGCAGCGTCGGGACAGGGGGAAGTCCCGGCCCCCCCGGGGAGCTGTTTTTT. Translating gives CASSVGTGGSPGPPGELFF.

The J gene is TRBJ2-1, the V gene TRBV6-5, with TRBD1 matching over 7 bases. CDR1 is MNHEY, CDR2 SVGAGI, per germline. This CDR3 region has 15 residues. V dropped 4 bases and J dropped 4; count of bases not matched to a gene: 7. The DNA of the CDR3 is TGTGCCAGCAGTTGGGGACAGAGAAATTACAATGAGCAGTTCTTC. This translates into CASSWGQRNYNEQFF.

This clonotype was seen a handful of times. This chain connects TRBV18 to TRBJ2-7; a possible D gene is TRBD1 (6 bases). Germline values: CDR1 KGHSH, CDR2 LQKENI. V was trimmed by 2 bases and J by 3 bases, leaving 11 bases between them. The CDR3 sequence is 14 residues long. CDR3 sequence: CASSPKIGGYEQYF. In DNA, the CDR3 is TGTGCCAGCTCACCAAAAATAGGGGGCTACGAGCAGTACTTC.

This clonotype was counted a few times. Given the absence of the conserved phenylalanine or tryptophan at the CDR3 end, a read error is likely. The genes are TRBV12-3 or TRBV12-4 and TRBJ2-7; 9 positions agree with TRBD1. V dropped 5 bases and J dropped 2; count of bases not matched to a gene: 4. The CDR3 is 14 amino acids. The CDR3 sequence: CASSRGQGTYEQYL. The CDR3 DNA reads TGTGCCAGCAGTCGGGGACAGGGAACCTACGAGCAGTACCTC.

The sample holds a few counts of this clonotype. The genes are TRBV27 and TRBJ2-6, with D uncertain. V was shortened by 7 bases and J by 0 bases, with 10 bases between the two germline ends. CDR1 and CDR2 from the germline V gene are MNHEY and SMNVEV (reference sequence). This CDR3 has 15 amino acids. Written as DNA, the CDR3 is TGTGCCAGCACCAGAGGCATCTCTGGGGCCAACGTCCTGACTTTC. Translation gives CASTRGISGANVLTF.

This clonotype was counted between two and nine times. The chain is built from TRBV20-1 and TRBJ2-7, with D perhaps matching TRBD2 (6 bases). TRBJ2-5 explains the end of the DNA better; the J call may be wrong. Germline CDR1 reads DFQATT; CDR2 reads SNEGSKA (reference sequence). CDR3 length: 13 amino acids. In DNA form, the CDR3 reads TGCAGTGCTAGAGATACTAGCAGAGAGACCCAGTACTTC. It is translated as CSARDTSRETQYF.

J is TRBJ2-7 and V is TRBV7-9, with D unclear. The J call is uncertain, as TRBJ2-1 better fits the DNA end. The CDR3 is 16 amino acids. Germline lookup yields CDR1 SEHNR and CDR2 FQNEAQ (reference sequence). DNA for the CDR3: TGTGCCAGCAGCCCCCCCCACAGTACCGTTGGCAATGAGCAGTTCTTC. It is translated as CASSPPHSTVGNEQFF.

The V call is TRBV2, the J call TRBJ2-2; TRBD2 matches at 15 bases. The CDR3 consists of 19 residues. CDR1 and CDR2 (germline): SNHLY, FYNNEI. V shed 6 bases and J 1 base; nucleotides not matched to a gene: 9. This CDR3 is CASRNLGLAGGLNTGELFF. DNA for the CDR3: TGTGCCAGCAGGAACCTGGGACTAGCGGGGGGCCTGAACACCGGGGAGCTGTTTTTT.

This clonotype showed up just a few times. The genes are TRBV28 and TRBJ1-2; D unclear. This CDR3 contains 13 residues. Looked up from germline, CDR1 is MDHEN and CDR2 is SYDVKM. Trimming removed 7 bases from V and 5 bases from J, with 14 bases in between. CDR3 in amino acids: CASTIGFGYGYTF. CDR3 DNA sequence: TGTGCCAGCACCATTGGGTTCGGTTATGGCTACACCTTC.

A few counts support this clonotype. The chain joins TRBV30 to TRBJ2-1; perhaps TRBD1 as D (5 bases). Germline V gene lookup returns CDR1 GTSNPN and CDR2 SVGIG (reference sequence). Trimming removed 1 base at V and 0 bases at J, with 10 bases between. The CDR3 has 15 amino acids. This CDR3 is CAWSEGYYSYNEQFF. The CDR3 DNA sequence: TGTGCCTGGAGTGAGGGGTATTACTCCTACAATGAGCAGTTCTTC.

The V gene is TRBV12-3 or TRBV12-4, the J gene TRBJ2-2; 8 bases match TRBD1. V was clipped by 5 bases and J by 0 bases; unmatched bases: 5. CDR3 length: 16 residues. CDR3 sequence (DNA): TGTGCCAGCAGTGACCCAGGGGGCACGAACACCGGGGAGCTGTTTTTT. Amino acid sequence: CASSDPGGTNTGELFF.

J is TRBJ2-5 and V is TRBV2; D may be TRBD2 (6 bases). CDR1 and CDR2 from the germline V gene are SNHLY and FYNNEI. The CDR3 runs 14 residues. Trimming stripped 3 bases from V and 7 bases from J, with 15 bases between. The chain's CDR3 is CASSDVAVKGTQYF. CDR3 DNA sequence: TGTGCCAGCAGTGACGTAGCGGTAAAAGGGACCCAGTACTTC. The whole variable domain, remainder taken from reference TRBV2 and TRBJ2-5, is EPEVTQTPSHQVTQMGQEVILRCVPISNHLYFYWYRQILGQKVEFLVSFYNNEISEKSEIFDDQFSVERPDGSNFTLKIRSTKLEDSAMYFCASSDVAVKGTQYFGPGTRLLVL.

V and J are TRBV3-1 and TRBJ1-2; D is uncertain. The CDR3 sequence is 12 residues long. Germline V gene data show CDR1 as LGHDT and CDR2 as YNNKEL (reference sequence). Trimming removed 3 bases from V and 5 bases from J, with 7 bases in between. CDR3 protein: CASSQKSYGYTF. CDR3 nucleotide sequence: TGTGCCAGCAGCCAGAAGAGTTATGGCTACACCTTC.